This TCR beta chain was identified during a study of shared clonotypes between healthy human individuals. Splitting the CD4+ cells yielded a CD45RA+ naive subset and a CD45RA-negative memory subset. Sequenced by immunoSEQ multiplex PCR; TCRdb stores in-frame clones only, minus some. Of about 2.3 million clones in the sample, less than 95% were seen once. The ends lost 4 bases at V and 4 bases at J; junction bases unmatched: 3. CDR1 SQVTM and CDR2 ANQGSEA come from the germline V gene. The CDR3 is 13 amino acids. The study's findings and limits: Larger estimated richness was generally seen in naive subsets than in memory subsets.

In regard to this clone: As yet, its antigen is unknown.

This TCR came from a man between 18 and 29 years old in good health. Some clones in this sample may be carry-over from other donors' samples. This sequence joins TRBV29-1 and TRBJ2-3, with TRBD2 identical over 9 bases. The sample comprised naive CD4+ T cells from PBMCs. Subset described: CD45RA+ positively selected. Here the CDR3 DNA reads TGCAGCGTTGGACTAGCGGATTCAGATACGCAGTATTTT. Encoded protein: CSVGLADSDTQYF.